The rows below give T cell receptor beta chains drawn from one sample of a study of T cell responses to AZD1222 COVID-19 vaccine. The table came from immunoSEQ multiplex PCR; TCRdb's copy has only in-frame clones and leaves some out. Of more than 250,000 clones in the sample, 93% were seen once. The sample in question was peripheral blood, obtained on day 0 of AZD1222 vaccination. The receptors derive from an adult in good health. Both conserved end residues are part of each CDR3. D genes are given only for firm matches. Expanded clones get a size class; other rows say once, few or many, or leave the size out.

CDR3aa: CASSSTEQQETQYF
CDR3nt: TGTGCCAGCAGCTCGACAGAACAGCAAGAGACCCAGTACTTC
abundance: .
d_gene: .
v_gene: TRBV5-4
j_gene: TRBJ2-5

CDR3aa: CASSLPGAYEQYF
CDR3nt: TGCGCCAGCAGCTTGCCAGGGGCCTACGAGCAGTACTTC
abundance: .
d_gene: .
v_gene: TRBV5-1
j_gene: TRBJ2-7

CDR3aa: CASSKAHHGPTYEQYF
CDR3nt: TGTGCCAGCAGCAAAGCGCATCACGGGCCTACCTACGAGCAGTACTTC
abundance: few
d_gene: .
v_gene: TRBV21-1
j_gene: TRBJ2-7

CDR3aa: CASSIDSYLNTEAFF
CDR3nt: TGCGCCAGCAGCATTGACAGCTATTTGAACACTGAAGCTTTCTTT
abundance: .
d_gene: .
v_gene: TRBV5-1
j_gene: TRBJ1-1

CDR3aa: CASTGGSQETQYF
CDR3nt: TGCGCCAGCACAGGGGGGTCCCAAGAGACCCAGTACTTC
abundance: .
d_gene: .
v_gene: TRBV5-1
j_gene: TRBJ2-5

CDR3aa: CASSVAPNTGELFF
CDR3nt: TGTGCCAGCAGCGTAGCTCCGAACACCGGGGAGCTGTTTTTT
abundance: .
d_gene: .
v_gene: TRBV9
j_gene: TRBJ2-2

CDR3aa: CASRPWFGDTEAFF
CDR3nt: TGTGCCAGCCGCCCGTGGTTTGGAGACACTGAAGCTTTCTTT
abundance: .
d_gene: .
v_gene: TRBV7-9
j_gene: TRBJ1-1

CDR3aa: CASSRTGRGDGYTF
CDR3nt: TGTGCCAGCAGTCGGACAGGGCGAGGGGATGGCTACACCTTC
abundance: once
d_gene: TRBD1
v_gene: TRBV28
j_gene: TRBJ1-2

CDR3aa: CASKANTGELFF
CDR3nt: TGTGCCAGCAAAGCGAACACCGGGGAGCTGTTTTTT
abundance: .
d_gene: .
v_gene: TRBV27
j_gene: TRBJ2-2

CDR3aa: CASSPPGLAGSALEQYF
CDR3nt: TGTGCCAGCTCACCTCCGGGACTAGCGGGATCTGCCCTCGAGCAGTACTTC
abundance: .
d_gene: TRBD2
v_gene: TRBV18
j_gene: TRBJ2-7

CDR3aa: CASRLQGANTEAFF
CDR3nt: TGTGCCAGCAGGCTACAGGGGGCGAACACTGAAGCTTTCTTT
abundance: once
d_gene: TRBD1
v_gene: TRBV28
j_gene: TRBJ1-1

CDR3aa: CASSPGQRETQYF
CDR3nt: TGCGCCAGCAGCCCCGGGCAGCGAGAGACCCAGTACTTC
abundance: .
d_gene: .
v_gene: TRBV4-3
j_gene: TRBJ2-5

CDR3aa: CASSVLAGNAGELFF
CDR3nt: TGTGCCAGCAGCGTTTTAGCGGGGAATGCCGGGGAGCTGTTTTTT
abundance: .
d_gene: TRBD2
v_gene: TRBV9
j_gene: TRBJ2-2

CDR3aa: CAISDLMSSGYTF
CDR3nt: TGTGCCATCAGTGATTTAATGAGTAGTGGCTACACCTTC
abundance: .
d_gene: .
v_gene: TRBV10-3
j_gene: TRBJ1-2

CDR3aa: CACSGGPPLFYGYTF
CDR3nt: TGTGCCTGTTCAGGGGGCCCGCCTCTATTCTATGGCTACACCTTC
abundance: .
d_gene: TRBD1
v_gene: TRBV2
j_gene: TRBJ1-2

CDR3aa: CASSLARGASIYEQYF
CDR3nt: TGTGCCAGCAGCTTAGCGCGAGGGGCTAGCATCTACGAGCAGTACTTC
abundance: .
d_gene: .
v_gene: TRBV11-1
j_gene: TRBJ2-7

CDR3aa: CASSSSYRVRKANYGYTF
CDR3nt: TGTGCCAGCAGTTCGTCGTACAGGGTGCGGAAAGCTAACTATGGCTACACCTTC
abundance: once
d_gene: .
v_gene: TRBV6-2/TRBV6-3
j_gene: TRBJ1-2

CDR3aa: CASSAQKNTGELFF
CDR3nt: TGTGCCAGCTCAGCTCAGAAGAACACCGGGGAGCTGTTTTTT
abundance: .
d_gene: .
v_gene: TRBV18
j_gene: TRBJ2-2

CDR3aa: CASSTVGGPAFF
CDR3nt: TGTGCCAGCAGTACCGTCGGGGGGCCAGCTTTCTTT
abundance: once
d_gene: .
v_gene: TRBV6-5
j_gene: TRBJ1-1

CDR3aa: CASSPGSQDSPLHF
CDR3nt: TGTGCCAGCAGCCCCGGGTCACAGGATTCACCCCTCCACTTT
abundance: .
d_gene: .
v_gene: TRBV6-5
j_gene: TRBJ1-6

CDR3aa: CASSLTSSYEQYF
CDR3nt: TGTGCCAGCAGTTTGACCTCCTCCTACGAGCAGTACTTC
abundance: .
d_gene: .
v_gene: TRBV28
j_gene: TRBJ2-7

CDR3aa: CASSSGTSGNNEQFF
CDR3nt: TGCGCCAGCAGCTCCGGGACTAGCGGGAACAATGAGCAGTTCTTC
abundance: .
d_gene: TRBD2
v_gene: TRBV5-1
j_gene: TRBJ2-1

CDR3aa: CASSLGSREQYF
CDR3nt: TGTGCCAGCAGTCTGGGCAGTAGGGAGCAGTACTTC
abundance: .
d_gene: .
v_gene: TRBV6-2/TRBV6-3
j_gene: TRBJ2-7

CDR3aa: CASSSAGGYEQYF
CDR3nt: TGTGCCAGCAGCTCGGCGGGAGGCTACGAGCAGTACTTC
abundance: once
d_gene: TRBD2
v_gene: TRBV5-4
j_gene: TRBJ2-7

CDR3aa: CASSPQGAKNIQYF
CDR3nt: TGTGCCAGTAGTCCCCAGGGGGCCAAAAACATTCAGTACTTC
abundance: .
d_gene: .
v_gene: TRBV19
j_gene: TRBJ2-4

CDR3aa: CASRIGGGNYGYTF
CDR3nt: TGTGCCAGCAGGATCGGGGGAGGGAACTATGGCTACACCTTC
abundance: .
d_gene: .
v_gene: TRBV6-5
j_gene: TRBJ1-2

CDR3aa: CASSRDREDYGYTF
CDR3nt: TGTGCCAGCAGTCGGGACAGGGAGGACTATGGCTACACCTTC
abundance: .
d_gene: TRBD1
v_gene: TRBV6-5
j_gene: TRBJ1-2

CDR3aa: CASSSGQTNEKLFF
CDR3nt: TGTGCCAGCAGCTCGGGACAGACTAATGAAAAACTGTTTTTT
abundance: .
d_gene: TRBD1
v_gene: TRBV11-2
j_gene: TRBJ1-4

CDR3aa: CASSDQGTGELFF
CDR3nt: TGTGCCAGCAGTGATCAGGGGACCGGGGAGCTGTTTTTT
abundance: .
d_gene: .
v_gene: TRBV28
j_gene: TRBJ2-2

CDR3aa: CASSPGDRGQVTDTQYF
CDR3nt: TGTGCCAGCAGTCCCGGGGACAGGGGGCAGGTCACAGATACGCAGTATTTT
abundance: .
d_gene: TRBD1
v_gene: TRBV27
j_gene: TRBJ2-3

CDR3aa: CASSLAGGEGTDTQYF
CDR3nt: TGTGCCAGCAGTTTAGCAGGGGGCGAGGGCACAGATACGCAGTATTTT
abundance: once
d_gene: TRBD1
v_gene: TRBV28
j_gene: TRBJ2-3

CDR3aa: CASSSRSNQETQYF
CDR3nt: TGTGCCAGCAGTTCCCGGAGCAACCAAGAGACCCAGTACTTC
abundance: .
d_gene: .
v_gene: TRBV6-6
j_gene: TRBJ2-5

CDR3aa: CASSLEGIEAFF
CDR3nt: TGTGCCAGCAGCTTAGAAGGGATTGAAGCTTTCTTT
abundance: .
d_gene: .
v_gene: TRBV11-2
j_gene: TRBJ1-1

CDR3aa: CASSSPTMRPYEQYF
CDR3nt: TGTGCCAGCAGCTCACCCACGATGAGACCCTACGAGCAGTACTTC
abundance: .
d_gene: .
v_gene: TRBV5-4
j_gene: TRBJ2-7

CDR3aa: CASSQKGTGSYEQYF
CDR3nt: TGTGCCAGCAGCCAAAAAGGGACGGGCTCCTACGAGCAGTACTTC
abundance: .
d_gene: .
v_gene: TRBV27
j_gene: TRBJ2-7

CDR3aa: CASTKVAGGRETQYF
CDR3nt: TGTGCCAGCACCAAAGTGGCGGGGGGCCGTGAGACCCAGTACTTC
abundance: once
d_gene: TRBD2
v_gene: TRBV5-4
j_gene: TRBJ2-5

CDR3aa: CASTNRATWEPQHF
CDR3nt: TGTGCCAGTACGAACCGGGCCACTTGGGAGCCCCAGCATTTT
abundance: few
d_gene: .
v_gene: TRBV19
j_gene: TRBJ1-5